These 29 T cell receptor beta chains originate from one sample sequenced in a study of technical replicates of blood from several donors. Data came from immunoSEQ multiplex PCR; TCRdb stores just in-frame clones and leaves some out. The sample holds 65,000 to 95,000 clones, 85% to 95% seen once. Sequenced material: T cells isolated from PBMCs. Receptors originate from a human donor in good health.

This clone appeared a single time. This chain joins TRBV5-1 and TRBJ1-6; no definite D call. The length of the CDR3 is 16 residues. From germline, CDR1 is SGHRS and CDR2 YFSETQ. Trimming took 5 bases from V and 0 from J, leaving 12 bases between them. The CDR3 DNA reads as TGCGCCAGCAGAATCCAGGCCAGCTCCTATAATTCACCCCTCCACTTT. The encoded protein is CASRIQASSYNSPLHF.

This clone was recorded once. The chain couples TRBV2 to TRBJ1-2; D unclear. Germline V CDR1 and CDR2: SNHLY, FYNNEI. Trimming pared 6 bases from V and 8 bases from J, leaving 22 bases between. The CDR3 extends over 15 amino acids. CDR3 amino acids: CASSEKLDGWEGYTF. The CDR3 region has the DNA TGTGCCAGCAGCGAAAAACTGGACGGTTGGGAGGGCTACACCTTC.

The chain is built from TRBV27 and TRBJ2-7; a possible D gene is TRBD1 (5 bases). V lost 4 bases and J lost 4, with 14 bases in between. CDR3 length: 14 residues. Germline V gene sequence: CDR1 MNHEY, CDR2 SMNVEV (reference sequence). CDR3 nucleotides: TGTGCCAGCAGTTGGACATCGACAATTTACGAGCAGTACTTC. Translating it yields CASSWTSTIYEQYF.

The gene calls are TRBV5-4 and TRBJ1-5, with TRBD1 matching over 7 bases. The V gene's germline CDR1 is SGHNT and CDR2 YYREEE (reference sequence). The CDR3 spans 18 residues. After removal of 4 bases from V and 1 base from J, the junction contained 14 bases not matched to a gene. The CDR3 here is CASSPGPGTAESNQPQHF. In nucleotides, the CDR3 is TGTGCCAGCAGCCCCGGACCCGGGACAGCAGAAAGCAATCAGCCCCAGCATTTT.

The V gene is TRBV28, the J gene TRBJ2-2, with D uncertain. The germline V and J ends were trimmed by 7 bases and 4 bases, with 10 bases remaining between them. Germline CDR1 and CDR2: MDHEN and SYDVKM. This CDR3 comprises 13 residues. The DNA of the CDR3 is TGTGCCAGCACCTCCACTACCACCGGGGAGCTGTTTTTT. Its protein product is CASTSTTTGELFF.

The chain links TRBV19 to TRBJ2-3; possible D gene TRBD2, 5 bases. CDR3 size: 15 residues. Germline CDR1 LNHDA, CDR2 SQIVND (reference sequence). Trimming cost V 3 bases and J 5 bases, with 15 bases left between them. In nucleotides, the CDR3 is TGTGCCAGTAGTATGTCGTACGGAGAGGGAGATACGCAGTATTTT. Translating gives CASSMSYGEGDTQYF.

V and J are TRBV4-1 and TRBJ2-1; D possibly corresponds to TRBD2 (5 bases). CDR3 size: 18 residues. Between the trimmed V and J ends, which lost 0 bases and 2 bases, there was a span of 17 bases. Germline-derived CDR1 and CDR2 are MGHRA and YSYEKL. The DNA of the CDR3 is TGCGCCAGCAGCCAAGATTGGTGGCGGGTGAACCCCTACAATGAGCAGTTCTTC. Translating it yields CASSQDWWRVNPYNEQFF.

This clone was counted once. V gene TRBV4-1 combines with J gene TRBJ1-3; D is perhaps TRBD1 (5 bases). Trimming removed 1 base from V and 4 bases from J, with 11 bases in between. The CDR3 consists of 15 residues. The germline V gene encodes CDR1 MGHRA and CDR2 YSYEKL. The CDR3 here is CASSQAIGVGNTIYF. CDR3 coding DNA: TGCGCCAGCAGCCAAGCGATAGGGGTGGGAAACACCATATATTTT.

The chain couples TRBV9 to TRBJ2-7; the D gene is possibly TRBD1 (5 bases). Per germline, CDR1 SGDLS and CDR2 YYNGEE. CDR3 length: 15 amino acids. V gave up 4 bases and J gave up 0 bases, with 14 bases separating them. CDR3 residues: CASSRGQSVSYEQYF. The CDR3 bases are TGTGCCAGCAGCCGCGGACAATCCGTCTCCTACGAGCAGTACTTC.

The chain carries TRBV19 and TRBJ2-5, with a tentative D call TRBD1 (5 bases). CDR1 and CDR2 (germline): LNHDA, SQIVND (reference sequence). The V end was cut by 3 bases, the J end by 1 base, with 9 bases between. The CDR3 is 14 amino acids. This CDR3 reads CASSMAGIQETQYF. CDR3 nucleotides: TGTGCCAGTAGTATGGCAGGGATCCAAGAGACCCAGTACTTC.

CDR3 DNA sequence: TGTGCCAGCAGCTTGCGGGCCCAGGTAGGGAGTACTGAAGCTTTCTTT. Protein sequence: CASSLRAQVGSTEAFF. This chain connects TRBV7-9 to TRBJ1-1, with no clear D. The CDR3 has 16 residues. Germline V gene lookup returns CDR1 SEHNR and CDR2 FQNEAQ (reference sequence). The V end lost 3 bases, the J end lost 5 bases, and 19 bases lay between the germline ends.

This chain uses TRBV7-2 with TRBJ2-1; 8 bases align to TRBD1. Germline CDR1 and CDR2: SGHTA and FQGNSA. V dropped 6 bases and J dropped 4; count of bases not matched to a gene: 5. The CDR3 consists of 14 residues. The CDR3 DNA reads TGTGCCAGCAGTTACCGGGACAGGTACAATGAGCAGTTCTTC. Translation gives CASSYRDRYNEQFF.

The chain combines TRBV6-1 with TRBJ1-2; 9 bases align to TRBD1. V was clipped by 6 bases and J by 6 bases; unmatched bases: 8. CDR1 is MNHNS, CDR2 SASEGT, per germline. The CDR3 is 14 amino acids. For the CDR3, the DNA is TGTGCCAGCAGCGCCGGGACAGGGAGAAATGGCTACACCTTC. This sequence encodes CASSAGTGRNGYTF.

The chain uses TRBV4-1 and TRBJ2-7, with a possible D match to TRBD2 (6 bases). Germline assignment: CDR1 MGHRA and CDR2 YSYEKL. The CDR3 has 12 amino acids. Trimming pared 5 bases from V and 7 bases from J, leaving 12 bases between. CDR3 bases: TGCGCCAGCAGCAGGATCGGGGGAGAGCAGTACTTC. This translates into CASSRIGGEQYF.

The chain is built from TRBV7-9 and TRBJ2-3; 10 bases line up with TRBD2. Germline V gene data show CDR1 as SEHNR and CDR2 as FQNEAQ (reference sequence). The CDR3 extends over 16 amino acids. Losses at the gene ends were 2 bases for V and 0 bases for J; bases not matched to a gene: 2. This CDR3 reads CASSLTSGASTDTQYF. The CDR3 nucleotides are TGTGCCAGCAGCTTAACTAGCGGGGCTAGCACAGATACGCAGTATTTT.

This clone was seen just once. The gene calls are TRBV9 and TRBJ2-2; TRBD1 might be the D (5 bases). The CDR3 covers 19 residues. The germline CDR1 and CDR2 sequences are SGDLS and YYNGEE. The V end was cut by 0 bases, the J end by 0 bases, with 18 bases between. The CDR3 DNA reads TGTGCCAGCAGCGTAGATCGTCAAGGGGTCGGGCCGAACACCGGGGAGCTGTTTTTT. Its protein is CASSVDRQGVGPNTGELFF.

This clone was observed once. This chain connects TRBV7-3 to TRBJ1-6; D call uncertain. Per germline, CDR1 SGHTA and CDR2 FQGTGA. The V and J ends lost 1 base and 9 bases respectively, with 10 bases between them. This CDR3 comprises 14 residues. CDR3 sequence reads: CASSLKPMPSPLHF. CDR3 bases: TGTGCCAGCAGCTTAAAACCTATGCCTTCACCCCTCCACTTT.

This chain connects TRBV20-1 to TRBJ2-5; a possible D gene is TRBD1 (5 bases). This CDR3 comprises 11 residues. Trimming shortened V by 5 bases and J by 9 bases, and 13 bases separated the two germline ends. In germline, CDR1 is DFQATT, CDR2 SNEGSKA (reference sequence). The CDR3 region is CSARRDSAQYF. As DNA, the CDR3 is TGCAGTGCTCGCAGGGATTCGGCCCAGTACTTC.

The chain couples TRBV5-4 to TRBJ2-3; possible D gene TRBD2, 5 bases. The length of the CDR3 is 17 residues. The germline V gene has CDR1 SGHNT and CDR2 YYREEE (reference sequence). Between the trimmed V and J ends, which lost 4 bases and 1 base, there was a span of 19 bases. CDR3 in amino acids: CASSGPWKDGGTDTQYF. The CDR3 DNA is TGTGCCAGCAGCGGCCCTTGGAAGGACGGGGGCACAGATACGCAGTATTTT.

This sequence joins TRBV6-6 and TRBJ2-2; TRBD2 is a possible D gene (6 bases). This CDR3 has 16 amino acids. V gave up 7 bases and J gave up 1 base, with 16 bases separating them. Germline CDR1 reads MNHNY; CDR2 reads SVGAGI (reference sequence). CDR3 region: CASINFGGRNTGELFF. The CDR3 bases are TGTGCCAGCATTAACTTCGGGGGACGGAACACCGGGGAGCTGTTTTTT.

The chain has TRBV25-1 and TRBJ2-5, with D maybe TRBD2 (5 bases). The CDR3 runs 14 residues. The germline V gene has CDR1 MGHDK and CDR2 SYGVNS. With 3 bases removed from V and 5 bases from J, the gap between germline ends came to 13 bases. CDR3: CASSERVFVETQYF. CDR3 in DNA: TGTGCCAGCAGTGAGAGGGTTTTTGTGGAGACCCAGTACTTC.

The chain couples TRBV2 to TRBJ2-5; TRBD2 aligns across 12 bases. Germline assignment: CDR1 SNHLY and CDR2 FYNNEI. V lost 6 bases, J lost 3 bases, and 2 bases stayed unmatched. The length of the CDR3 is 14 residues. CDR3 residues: CASRRLAGEETQYF. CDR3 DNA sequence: TGTGCCAGCAGAAGACTAGCGGGGGAAGAGACCCAGTACTTC.

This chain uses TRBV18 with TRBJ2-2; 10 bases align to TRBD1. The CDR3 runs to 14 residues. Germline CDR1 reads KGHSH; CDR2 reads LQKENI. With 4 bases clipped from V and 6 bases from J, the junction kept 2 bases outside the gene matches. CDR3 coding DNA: TGTGCCAGCTCACAGACAGGGGGCTCCGGGGAGCTGTTTTTT. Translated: CASSQTGGSGELFF.

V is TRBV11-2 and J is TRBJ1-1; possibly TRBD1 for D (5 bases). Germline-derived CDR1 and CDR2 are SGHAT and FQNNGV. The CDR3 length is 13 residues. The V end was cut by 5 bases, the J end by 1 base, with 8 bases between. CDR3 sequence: CASSTQENTEAFF. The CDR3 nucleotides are TGTGCCAGCAGCACACAGGAGAACACTGAAGCTTTCTTT.

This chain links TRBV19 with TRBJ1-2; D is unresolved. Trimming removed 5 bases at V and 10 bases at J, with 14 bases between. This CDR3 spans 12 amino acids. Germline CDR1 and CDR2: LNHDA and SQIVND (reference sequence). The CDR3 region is CASSPWSLYYTF. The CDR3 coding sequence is TGTGCCAGTAGTCCATGGAGTCTGTACTACACCTTC.

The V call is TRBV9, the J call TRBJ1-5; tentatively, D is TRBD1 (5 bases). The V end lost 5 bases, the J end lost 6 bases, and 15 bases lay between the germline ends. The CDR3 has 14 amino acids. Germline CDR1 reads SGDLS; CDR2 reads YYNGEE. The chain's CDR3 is CASSLTDTTQPQHF. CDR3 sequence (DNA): TGTGCCAGCAGTCTGACAGACACGACTCAGCCCCAGCATTTT.

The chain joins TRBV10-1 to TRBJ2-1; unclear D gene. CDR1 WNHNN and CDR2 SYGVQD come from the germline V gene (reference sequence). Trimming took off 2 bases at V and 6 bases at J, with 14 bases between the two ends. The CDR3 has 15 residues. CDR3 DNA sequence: TGCGCCAGCAGTGAGCTGGTACAGCCCGGCAATGAGCAGTTCTTC. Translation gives CASSELVQPGNEQFF.

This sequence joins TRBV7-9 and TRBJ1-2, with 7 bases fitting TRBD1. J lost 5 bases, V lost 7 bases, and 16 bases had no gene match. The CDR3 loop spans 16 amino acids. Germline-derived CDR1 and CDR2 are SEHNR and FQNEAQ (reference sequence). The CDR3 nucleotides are TGTGCCAGCACCACAAACGTGGGACAGTCCATTTATGGCTACACCTTC. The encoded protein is CASTTNVGQSIYGYTF.

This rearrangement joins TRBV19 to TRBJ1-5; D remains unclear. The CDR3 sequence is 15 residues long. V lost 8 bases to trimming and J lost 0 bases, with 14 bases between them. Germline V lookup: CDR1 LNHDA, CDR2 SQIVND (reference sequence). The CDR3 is CASSGLVYSNQPQHF. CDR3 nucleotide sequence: TGTGCCAGTTCGGGTCTCGTCTATAGCAATCAGCCCCAGCATTTT.